This record covers a single TCR beta chain. Its antigen is currently unknown. V lost 0 bases, J lost 4 bases, and 7 bases lay in between. The CDR3 consists of 13 residues. CDR1 and CDR2 from the germline V gene are LNHNV and YYDKDF (reference sequence). PCR primers comprised 60 Vbeta and 13 Jbeta primers. TCRdb's table, derived via immunoSEQ multiplex PCR, lists solely in-frame clones and lacks some. The sample has about 200,000 clones. The data were taken from a study of cytomegalovirus exposure and HLA in healthy donors. At the level of the study: An earlier analysis identified 120 million or so unique TCR beta sequences in 170 million or so T cells.

Study outcomes and limitations: Most TCR beta V segments were productive about 90% or about 30% of the time in an earlier analysis. The study labeled more than 150 TCR beta chains cytomegalovirus-associated.

This clonotype was sampled from a boy younger than 18 in good health and CMV-seronegative. Sequenced material: PBMCs. The chain has TRBV15 and TRBJ2-7, with D tentatively TRBD2 (6 bases). Here the CDR3 DNA reads TGTGCCACCAGCAGAGAGGCGGGGTACGAGCAGTACTTC. It yields the protein CATSREAGYEQYF.